This entry is about one T cell receptor (beta chain). The antigen remains unidentified. This sample stems from a study of cytomegalovirus exposure and HLA in healthy donors. Findings and limits, study-wide: From TCR beta sequences, most subjects' HLA-A and HLA-B alleles were reportedly predicted accurately. The study labeled under 200 TCR beta chains cytomegalovirus-associated. Common viral pathogens seemed, in a later analysis, to connect with several of the most significant clusters.

The CDR3 is 16 residues long. The V end lost 3 bases, the J end lost 1 base, and 13 bases lay between the germline ends. Germline loops: CDR1 LNHDA, CDR2 SQIVND (reference sequence). Both 60 Vbeta primers and 13 Jbeta primers went into the PCR. Only in-frame clones appear in the TCRdb table, and some are missing; sequencing was by immunoSEQ multiplex PCR. The sample gives about 190,000 clones, 81% of which show up once; approximately 3.9% is in the top ten. Sequencing used PBMCs. This chain uses TRBV19 with TRBJ1-5; TRBD1 might be the D (5 bases). The sequence was collected from a man aged 45-65 years in good health and CMV-seronegative. CDR3 amino acids: CASSIQGLGSNQPQHF. The CDR3 nucleotides read TGTGCCAGTAGTATCCAGGGTTTAGGAAGCAATCAGCCCCAGCATTTT.